The 2 T cell receptor beta chains below come from one sample, sequenced in a study of blood T cell repertoires in COVID-19. Clones were sequenced by immunoSEQ multiplex PCR, and TCRdb holds only the in-frame ones, with some missing. This sample has 270,000 or so clones, with under 95% found just once. The sample taken for sequencing was PBMCs or T cells enriched from blood (not recorded which). The receptors originated from a woman aged 35 to 49 with acute COVID-19.

The chain is built from TRBV7-2 and TRBJ2-5, with 9 bases that match TRBD1. CDR1 and CDR2 from the germline V gene are SGHTA and FQGNSA. This CDR3 is 16 amino acids long. Trimming removed 5 bases from V and 7 bases from J; junction bases left unmatched: 14. The CDR3: CASSPRGQGSKRTQYF. The CDR3 region has the DNA TGTGCCAGCAGCCCTAGGGGACAGGGCTCCAAGAGGACCCAGTACTTC.

The rearrangement joins TRBV28 to TRBJ1-1; no clear D. Per the germline V gene, CDR1 is MDHEN and CDR2 is SYDVKM. This CDR3 spans 16 amino acids. V lost 5 bases to trimming and J lost 1 base, with 17 bases between them. The CDR3 region is CASSTSGGSGNTEAFF. The CDR3 DNA reads as TGTGCCAGCAGTACGTCAGGTGGGTCAGGGAACACTGAAGCTTTCTTT.